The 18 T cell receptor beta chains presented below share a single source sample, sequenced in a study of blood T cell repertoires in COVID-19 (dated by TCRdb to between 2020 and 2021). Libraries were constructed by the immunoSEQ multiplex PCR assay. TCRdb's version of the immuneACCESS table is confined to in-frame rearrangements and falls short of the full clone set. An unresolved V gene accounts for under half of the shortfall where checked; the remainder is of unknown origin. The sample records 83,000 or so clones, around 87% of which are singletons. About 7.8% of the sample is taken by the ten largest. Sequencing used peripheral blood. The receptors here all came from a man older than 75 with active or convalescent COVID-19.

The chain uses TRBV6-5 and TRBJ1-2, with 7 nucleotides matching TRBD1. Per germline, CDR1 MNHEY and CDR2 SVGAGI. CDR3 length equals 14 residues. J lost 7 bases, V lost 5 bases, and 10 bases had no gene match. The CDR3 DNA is TGTGCCAGCAGTACTCAAACAGGGGAACGTGGCTACACCTTC. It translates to CASSTQTGERGYTF.

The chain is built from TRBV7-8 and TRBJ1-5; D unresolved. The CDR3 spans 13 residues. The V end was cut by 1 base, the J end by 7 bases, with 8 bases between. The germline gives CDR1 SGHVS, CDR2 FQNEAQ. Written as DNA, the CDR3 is TGTGCCAGCAGCTTAGGTCAGAAGCAGCCCCAGCATTTT. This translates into CASSLGQKQPQHF.

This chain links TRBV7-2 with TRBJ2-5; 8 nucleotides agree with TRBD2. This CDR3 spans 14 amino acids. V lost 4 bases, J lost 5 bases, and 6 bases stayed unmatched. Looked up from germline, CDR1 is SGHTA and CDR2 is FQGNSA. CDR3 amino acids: CASSSGRAWETQYF. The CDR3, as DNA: TGTGCCAGCAGCTCCGGGAGGGCCTGGGAGACCCAGTACTTC. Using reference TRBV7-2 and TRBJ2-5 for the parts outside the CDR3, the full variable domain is GAGVSQSPSNKVTEKGKDVELRCDPISGHTALYWYRQSLGQGLEFLIYFQGNSAPDKSGLPSDRFSAERTGGSVSTLTIQRTQQEDSAVYLCASSSGRAWETQYFGPGTRLLVL.

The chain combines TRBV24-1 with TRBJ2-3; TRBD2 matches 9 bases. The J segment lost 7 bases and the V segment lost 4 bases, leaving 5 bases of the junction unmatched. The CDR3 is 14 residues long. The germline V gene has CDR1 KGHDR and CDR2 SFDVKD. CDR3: CATSETGTSNTQYF. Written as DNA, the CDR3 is TGTGCCACCAGTGAAACCGGGACTAGCAATACGCAGTATTTT.

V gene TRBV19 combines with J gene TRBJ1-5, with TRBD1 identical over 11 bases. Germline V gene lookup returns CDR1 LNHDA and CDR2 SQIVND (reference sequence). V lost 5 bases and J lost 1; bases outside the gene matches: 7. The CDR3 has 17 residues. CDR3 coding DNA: TGTGCCAGTAGTCATCCCGGGACAGGGGGAAGCAATCAGCCCCAGCATTTT. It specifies CASSHPGTGGSNQPQHF.

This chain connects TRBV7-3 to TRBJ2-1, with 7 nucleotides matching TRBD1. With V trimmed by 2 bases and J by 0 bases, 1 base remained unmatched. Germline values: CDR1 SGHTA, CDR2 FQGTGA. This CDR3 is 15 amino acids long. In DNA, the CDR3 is TGTGCCAGCAGCTTAGGGGACAGCTCCTACAATGAGCAGTTCTTC. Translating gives CASSLGDSSYNEQFF.

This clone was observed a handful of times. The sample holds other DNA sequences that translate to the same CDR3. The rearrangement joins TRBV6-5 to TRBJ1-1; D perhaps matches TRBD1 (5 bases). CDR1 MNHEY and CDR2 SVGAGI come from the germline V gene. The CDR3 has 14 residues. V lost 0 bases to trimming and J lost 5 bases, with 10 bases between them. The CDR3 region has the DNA TGTGCCAGCAGTTACTCGGCAGGGAGGACTGAAGCTTTCTTT. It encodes CASSYSAGRTEAFF.

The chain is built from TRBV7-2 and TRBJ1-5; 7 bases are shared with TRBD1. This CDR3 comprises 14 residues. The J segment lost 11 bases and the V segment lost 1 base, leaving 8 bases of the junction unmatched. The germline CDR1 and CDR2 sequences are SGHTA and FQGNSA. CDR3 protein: CASSLERRDRAQHF. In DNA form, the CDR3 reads TGTGCCAGCAGCTTAGAACGTAGGGACAGAGCCCAGCATTTT.

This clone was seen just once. CDR3 bases: TGTGCCAGCAGTCACACACGACTAATCAATGAGCAGTTCTTC. Protein product: CASSHTRLINEQFF. J is TRBJ2-1 and V is TRBV27; tentatively, D is TRBD2 (5 bases). Germline CDR1 is MNHEY and CDR2 is SMNVEV (reference sequence). CDR3 length: 14 amino acids. V gave up 5 bases and J gave up 6 bases, with 14 bases separating them.

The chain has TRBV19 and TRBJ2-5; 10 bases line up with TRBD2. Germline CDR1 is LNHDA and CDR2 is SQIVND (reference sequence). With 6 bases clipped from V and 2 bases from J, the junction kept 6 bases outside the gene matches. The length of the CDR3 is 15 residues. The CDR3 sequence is CASSGLAEGQETQYF. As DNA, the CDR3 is TGTGCCAGTAGCGGACTAGCGGAGGGGCAAGAGACCCAGTACTTC.

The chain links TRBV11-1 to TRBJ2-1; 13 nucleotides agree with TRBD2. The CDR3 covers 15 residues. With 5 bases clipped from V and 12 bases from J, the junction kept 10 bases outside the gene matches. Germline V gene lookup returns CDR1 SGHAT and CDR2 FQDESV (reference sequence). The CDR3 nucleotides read TGTGCCAGCAGCCCTTGGACTAGCGGGGGCAATTGGCAGTTCTTC. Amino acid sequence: CASSPWTSGGNWQFF.

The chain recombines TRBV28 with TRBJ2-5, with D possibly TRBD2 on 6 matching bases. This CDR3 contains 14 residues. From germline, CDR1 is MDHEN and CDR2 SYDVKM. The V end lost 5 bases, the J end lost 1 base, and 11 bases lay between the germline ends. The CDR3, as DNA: TGTGCCAGCAGTACCTCGGGGGTCCAAGAGACCCAGTACTTC. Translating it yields CASSTSGVQETQYF.

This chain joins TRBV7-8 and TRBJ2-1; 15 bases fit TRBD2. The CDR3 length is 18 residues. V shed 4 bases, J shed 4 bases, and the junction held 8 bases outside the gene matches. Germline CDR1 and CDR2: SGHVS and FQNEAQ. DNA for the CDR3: TGTGCCAGCAGCTACCACGTAGGGACTAGCGGGAGGTACAATGAGCAGTTCTTC. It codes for CASSYHVGTSGRYNEQFF.

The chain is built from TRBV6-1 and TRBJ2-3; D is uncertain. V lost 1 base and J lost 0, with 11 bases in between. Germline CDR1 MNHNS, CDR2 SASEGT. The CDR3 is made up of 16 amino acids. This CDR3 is CASSEGPPGSTDTQYF. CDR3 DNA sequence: TGTGCCAGCAGTGAAGGTCCGCCAGGCAGCACAGATACGCAGTATTTT.

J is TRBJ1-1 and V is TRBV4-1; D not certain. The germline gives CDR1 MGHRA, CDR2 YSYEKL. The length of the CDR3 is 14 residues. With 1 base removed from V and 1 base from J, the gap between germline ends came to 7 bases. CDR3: CASSQVFQNTEAFF. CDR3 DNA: TGCGCCAGCAGCCAAGTGTTCCAGAACACTGAAGCTTTCTTT.

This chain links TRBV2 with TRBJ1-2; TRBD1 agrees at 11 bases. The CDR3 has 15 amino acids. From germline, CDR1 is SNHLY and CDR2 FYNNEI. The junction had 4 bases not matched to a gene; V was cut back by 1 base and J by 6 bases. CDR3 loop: CASSEERTGGDGYTF. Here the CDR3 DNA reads TGTGCCAGCAGTGAAGAAAGGACAGGGGGCGATGGCTACACCTTC.

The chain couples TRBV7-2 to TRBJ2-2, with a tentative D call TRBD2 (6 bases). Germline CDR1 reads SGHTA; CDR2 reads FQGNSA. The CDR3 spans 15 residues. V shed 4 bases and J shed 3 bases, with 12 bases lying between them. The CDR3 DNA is TGTGCCAGCAGCTCAAGACTAGTCTACACCGGGGAGCTGTTTTTT. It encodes CASSSRLVYTGELFF.

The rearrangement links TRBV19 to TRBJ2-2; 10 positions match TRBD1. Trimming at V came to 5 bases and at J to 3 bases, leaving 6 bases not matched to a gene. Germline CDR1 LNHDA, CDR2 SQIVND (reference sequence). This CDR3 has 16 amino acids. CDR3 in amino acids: CASSLWGQGYTGELFF. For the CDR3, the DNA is TGTGCCAGTAGTCTCTGGGGACAGGGGTACACCGGGGAGCTGTTTTTT.